This TCR beta chain was captured in a study of T-cell reconstitution after alpha-beta-depleted transplantation in children. Whole-study findings and limits: Fresh T-cell production supplied most of the T-cell counts and diversity seen one year after transplant. Several hundred expanded graft clones reportedly supplied alpha-beta T cells about two months after transplant. The origin of high day-60 TCRbeta diversity in some patients lay in surviving recipient T cells and thymic progenitors.

Preparation of the TCRbeta library used unique molecular identifiers. TCRdb recomputed calls from the PCR reads with MiXCR, one row per CDR3 protein. The sample holds about 980,000 distinct CDR3 sequences, about 30% seen once. The V end was cut by 5 bases, the J end by 3 bases, with 14 bases between. Germline V lookup: CDR1 MNHEY, CDR2 SMNVEV (reference sequence). The CDR3 covers 14 residues. For this clonotype: What it recognizes is unknown.

The sequence derives from a boy younger than two who had a stem cell transplant for SCID, so the T cells may come from the graft donor. Sequences were derived from PBMCs, mostly from graft donor cells, sampled 360 days after TCRalphabeta/CD19-depleted stem cell transplant. The V call is TRBV27, the J call TRBJ2-7; no firm D call. CDR3 amino acids: CASSAQDGGYEQYF. CDR3 sequence (DNA): TGTGCCAGCAGTGCCCAGGACGGTGGCTACGAGCAGTACTTC.